These T cell receptor beta chains were read from a single sample in a study of blood T cells in healthy people across ages. TCRdb reprocessed the 5' RACE reads with MiXCR, giving one entry per CDR3 protein. The repertoire has 450,000 to 700,000 distinct CDR3 sequences, 25% to 30% of them found once; the top ten carry about 18%. The sample taken for sequencing was blood. The receptors originated from a woman in her sixties or seventies in good health. CDR3s include the opening cysteine and the closing phenylalanine or tryptophan. The size field is filled for only some rows; it gives once, few, many or a size class.

size	V	J	CDR3
.	TRBV5-1	TRBJ2-7	CASSFVSGPAYEQYF
.	TRBV5-1	TRBJ2-1	CASSFGTSGGDYNEQFF
few	TRBV9	TRBJ1-1	CASSVDVGGGNTEAFF
.	TRBV4-1	TRBJ1-6	CASSQERVWNSPLHF
few	TRBV7-9	TRBJ2-2	CASSLGLRTGELFF
many	TRBV7-8	TRBJ2-3	CASSFGLAGGPQPQYF
.	TRBV28	TRBJ2-1	CASSFMARRGTGYNEQFF
.	TRBV11-1	TRBJ2-5	CASSLYGRSPETQYF
many	TRBV5-1	TRBJ2-2	CASSLDGELFF
.	TRBV7-2	.	CASSSGTPLGTQYF
.	TRBV28	TRBJ1-1	CASRATGRTEAFF
.	TRBV7-3	.	CASSLRVASGENEQFF
few	TRBV29-1	TRBJ1-4	CSVRSQGAEKLFF
.	TRBV5-1	TRBJ2-5	CASNLQETQYF
.	TRBV29-1	TRBJ1-2	CSVEGTQRAWRGYTF
.	TRBV10-3	TRBJ2-2	CAVSESLADTGELFF
.	TRBV20-1	TRBJ2-5	CSAVVYQETQYF
.	TRBV20-1	TRBJ1-4	CSVRVQGKEEKLFF
few	TRBV7-2	TRBJ2-3	CASSLETSGGRSDTQYF
.	TRBV18	TRBJ1-1	CASSPSADPSTEAFF
few	TRBV27	TRBJ2-7	CASSLGRWGGYGYEQYF
many	TRBV6-6	TRBJ2-1	CASGAGSYNEQFF
.	TRBV6-5	TRBJ1-1	CASSSDSSGNTEAFF
.	TRBV27	TRBJ1-4	CASSPRWRSTTNEKLFF
few	TRBV20-1	TRBJ2-2	CSAPSQRGHTGELFF
few	TRBV10-3	TRBJ1-5	CASNPRGSNQPQHF
many	TRBV27	TRBJ1-2	CASSPRDRVNYGYTF
many	TRBV11-3	TRBJ2-5	CASSFGQGGETQYF
few	TRBV7-9	TRBJ1-2	CASRPIVRWDYGYTF
.	TRBV20-1	TRBJ2-7	CSAPNPLGGTYEQYF
.	TRBV5-6	TRBJ1-6	CASNLAGGAGYNSPLHF
.	TRBV7-9	TRBJ2-2	CASSWGGPGELFF
few	TRBV12-3/TRBV12-4	TRBJ1-2	CASSLLGDNYGYTF
few	TRBV20-1	TRBJ2-5	CSAVRSGSQETQYF
.	TRBV29-1	.	CSVAPGLAGSPQYF
.	TRBV11-3	TRBJ2-7	CASTVGPSYEQYF
few	TRBV20-1	TRBJ2-3	CSARDGTDTQYF
.	TRBV12-3/TRBV12-4	TRBJ2-5	CASRPQGLETQYF
few	TRBV5-1	TRBJ2-1	CASSLFRGEGNEQFF
.	TRBV6-6	TRBJ2-1	CASSLTSGGRGEQFF
.	TRBV28	TRBJ2-7	CASSEPGTGVLEQYF
few	TRBV29-1	.	CSVRDRDYEQYF
.	TRBV11-1	TRBJ1-2	CASSSASLLDRIHGYTF
once	TRBV7-2	TRBJ2-3	CASSLGRWGDTQYF